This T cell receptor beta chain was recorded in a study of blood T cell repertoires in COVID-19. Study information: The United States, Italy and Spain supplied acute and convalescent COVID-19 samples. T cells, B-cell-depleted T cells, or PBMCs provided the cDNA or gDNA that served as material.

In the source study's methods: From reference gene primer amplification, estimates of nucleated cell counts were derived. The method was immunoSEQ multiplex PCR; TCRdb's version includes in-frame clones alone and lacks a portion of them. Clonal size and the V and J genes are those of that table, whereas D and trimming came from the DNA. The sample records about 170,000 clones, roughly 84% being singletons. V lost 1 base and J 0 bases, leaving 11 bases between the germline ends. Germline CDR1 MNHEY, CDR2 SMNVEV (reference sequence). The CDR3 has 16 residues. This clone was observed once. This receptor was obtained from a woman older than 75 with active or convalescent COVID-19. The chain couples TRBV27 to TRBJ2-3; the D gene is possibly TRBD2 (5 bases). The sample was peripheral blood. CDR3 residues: CASSLLRLPSTDTQYF. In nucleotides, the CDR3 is TGTGCCAGCAGTTTATTACGACTACCAAGCACAGATACGCAGTATTTT.